The rows below give T cell receptor beta chains drawn from one sample of a study of regulatory T cells in long-lasting Graves disease. Using its own MiXCR run on the multiplex PCR reads, TCRdb lists one record per CDR3 protein. The table includes hundreds of thousands of distinct CDR3 sequences, roughly 15% detected once. These data were also reused for a study on T cells in Graves' hyperthyroidism and ophthalmopathy.

The sample here was peripheral blood mononuclear cells (PBMCs), taken at new diagnosis, from a patient treated with antithyroid drugs. The receptors shown here come from a woman aged 25-40 years with Graves disease. The CDR3 runs from the conserved cysteine through the conserved F or W. D genes are given only for firm matches. Size is omitted from some rows. Given values are once, few, many or a class for expanded clones.

CDR3 protein: CASKPGTGGREYEQYF
CDR3 DNA: TGTGCCAGCAAGCCCGGGACAGGGGGCCGAGAGTACGAGCAGTACTTC
J gene: TRBJ2-7
clone size: many
D gene: TRBD1
V gene: TRBV11-2

CDR3 protein: CASSLLASAPQFF
CDR3 DNA: TGTGCCAGCAGCCTACTAGCCTCCGCGCCGCAGTTCTTC
J gene: TRBJ2-1
clone size: many
D gene: .
V gene: TRBV12-3/TRBV12-4

CDR3 protein: CSARDHYEQYF
CDR3 DNA: TGCAGTGCCCGGGACCACTACGAGCAGTACTTC
J gene: TRBJ2-7
clone size: many
D gene: .
V gene: TRBV20-1

CDR3 protein: CASSLLQGARTEAFF
CDR3 DNA: TGCGCCAGCAGCTTATTGCAGGGGGCCAGGACTGAAGCTTTCTTT
J gene: TRBJ1-1
clone size: many
D gene: TRBD1
V gene: TRBV5-1

CDR3 protein: CASSPARLNGEVWNIQYF
CDR3 DNA: TGTGCCAGCTCACCAGCTCGGCTTAATGGGGAGGTTTGGAACATTCAGTACTTC
J gene: TRBJ2-4
clone size: .
D gene: .
V gene: TRBV18

CDR3 protein: CASSLSLAGVGELFF
CDR3 DNA: TGTGCCAGCAGTTTATCGCTAGCGGGAGTCGGGGAGCTGTTTTTT
J gene: TRBJ2-2
clone size: .
D gene: TRBD2
V gene: TRBV28

CDR3 protein: CASSQDPAGRTEAFF
CDR3 DNA: TGCGCCAGCAGCCAAGATCCGGCAGGGCGGACTGAAGCTTTCTTT
J gene: TRBJ1-1
clone size: .
D gene: .
V gene: TRBV4-3

CDR3 protein: CATLKGLAGASSYNEQFF
CDR3 DNA: TGTGCCACGCTGAAGGGACTAGCGGGAGCCTCATCCTACAATGAGCAGTTCTTC
J gene: TRBJ2-1
clone size: .
D gene: TRBD2
V gene: TRBV5-4

CDR3 protein: CASSLSGPPDTQYF
CDR3 DNA: TGTGCCAGCAGTTTATCGGGCCCTCCAGATACGCAGTATTTT
J gene: TRBJ2-3
clone size: many
D gene: .
V gene: TRBV27

CDR3 protein: CASKVSGDTGELFF
CDR3 DNA: TGTGCCAGCAAAGTCTCAGGGGACACCGGGGAGCTGTTTTTT
J gene: TRBJ2-2
clone size: .
D gene: .
V gene: TRBV7-6

CDR3 protein: CASSALRDSSYEQYF
CDR3 DNA: TGTGCCAGCAGCGCCCTCAGGGACAGCTCCTACGAGCAGTACTTC
J gene: TRBJ2-7
clone size: few
D gene: TRBD1
V gene: TRBV9

CDR3 protein: CSAYSLLWEAGELFF
CDR3 DNA: TGCAGTGCCTACTCCCTCTTATGGGAGGCCGGGGAGCTGTTTTTT
J gene: TRBJ2-2
clone size: .
D gene: .
V gene: TRBV20-1

CDR3 protein: CASSQGTVGGEPQHF
CDR3 DNA: TGCGCCAGCAGCCAAGGGACAGTGGGTGGTGAGCCCCAGCATTTT
J gene: TRBJ1-5
clone size: many
D gene: .
V gene: TRBV4-1

CDR3 protein: CASSIYRQIDTDTQYF
CDR3 DNA: TGTGCCAGTAGTATCTATCGACAGATCGACACAGATACGCAGTATTTT
J gene: TRBJ2-3
clone size: many
D gene: .
V gene: TRBV19

CDR3 protein: CASSPDPVAASYNEQFF
CDR3 DNA: TGCGCCAGCAGCCCCGACCCGGTAGCCGCCTCCTACAATGAGCAGTTCTTC
J gene: TRBJ2-1
clone size: .
D gene: .
V gene: TRBV5-1

CDR3 protein: CASSRDHLQSYGYTF
CDR3 DNA: TGTGCCAGCAGCCGGGACCATCTTCAATCCTATGGCTACACCTTC
J gene: TRBJ1-2
clone size: many
D gene: .
V gene: TRBV11-2

CDR3 protein: CSAHRDSTYEQYF
CDR3 DNA: TGCAGTGCTCACCGGGACAGCACCTACGAGCAGTACTTC
J gene: TRBJ2-7
clone size: .
D gene: TRBD1
V gene: TRBV20-1

CDR3 protein: CASSPDRGAIGELFF
CDR3 DNA: TGTGCCAGCAGCCCGGACAGGGGAGCGATCGGGGAGCTGTTTTTT
J gene: TRBJ2-2
clone size: many
D gene: TRBD1
V gene: TRBV6-1

CDR3 protein: CSVGSSTYEQYF
CDR3 DNA: TGCAGCGTCGGGAGTTCCACCTACGAGCAGTACTTC
J gene: TRBJ2-7
clone size: many
D gene: .
V gene: TRBV29-1

CDR3 protein: CASSTLAGGVDTQYF
CDR3 DNA: TGTGCCAGCAGCACTCTAGCGGGAGGAGTGGATACGCAGTATTTT
J gene: TRBJ2-3
clone size: many
D gene: TRBD2
V gene: TRBV28

CDR3 protein: CSARASGSPYNEQFF
CDR3 DNA: TGCAGTGCTAGAGCTAGCGGGAGCCCGTACAATGAGCAGTTCTTC
J gene: TRBJ2-1
clone size: many
D gene: TRBD2
V gene: TRBV20-1

CDR3 protein: CASSDVRTGGIRAFF
CDR3 DNA: TGTGCCAGCAGCGACGTCCGGACAGGTGGGATAAGGGCTTTCTTT
J gene: TRBJ1-1
clone size: many
D gene: TRBD1
V gene: TRBV28

CDR3 protein: CASTPGSSSYNEQFF
CDR3 DNA: TGTGCCAGCACCCCGGGATCGAGCTCCTACAATGAGCAGTTCTTC
J gene: TRBJ2-1
clone size: .
D gene: .
V gene: TRBV14

CDR3 protein: CSARESGRTETQYF
CDR3 DNA: TGCAGTGCTAGAGAGTCCGGGAGAACAGAGACCCAGTACTTC
J gene: TRBJ2-5
clone size: many
D gene: .
V gene: TRBV20-1

CDR3 protein: CASSPGTGSSYEQYF
CDR3 DNA: TGTGCCAGCAGCCCCGGGACAGGCAGTTCCTACGAGCAGTACTTC
J gene: TRBJ2-7
clone size: many
D gene: TRBD1
V gene: TRBV28

CDR3 protein: CASSRLQGNEKLFF
CDR3 DNA: TGTGCCAGCAGTCGTTTACAGGGGAATGAAAAACTGTTTTTT
J gene: TRBJ1-4
clone size: .
D gene: TRBD1
V gene: TRBV2

CDR3 protein: CASSPRARGLDEQFF
CDR3 DNA: TGTGCCAGCTCACCACGCGCCAGGGGGCTCGATGAGCAGTTCTTC
J gene: TRBJ2-1
clone size: few
D gene: TRBD1
V gene: TRBV18

CDR3 protein: CASSHQGIRNTGELFF
CDR3 DNA: TGCGCCAGCAGCCACCAGGGGATCAGAAACACCGGGGAGCTGTTTTTT
J gene: TRBJ2-2
clone size: few
D gene: .
V gene: TRBV4-1

CDR3 protein: CSVEGFSGRVETQYF
CDR3 DNA: TGCAGCGTTGAAGGGTTTAGCGGGAGGGTGGAGACCCAGTACTTC
J gene: TRBJ2-5
clone size: many
D gene: TRBD2
V gene: TRBV29-1

CDR3 protein: CASSLVNAGVSYNEQFF
CDR3 DNA: TGTGCCAGCAGCTTAGTCAACGCGGGAGTTTCCTACAATGAGCAGTTCTTC
J gene: TRBJ2-1
clone size: many
D gene: TRBD2
V gene: TRBV11-2

CDR3 protein: CATDYRDESPYNEQFF
CDR3 DNA: TGTGCCACCGACTACCGGGACGAGTCCCCCTACAATGAGCAGTTCTTC
J gene: TRBJ2-1
clone size: few
D gene: .
V gene: TRBV10-3

CDR3 protein: CASSPNSGREQFF
CDR3 DNA: TGTGCCAGCAGTCCAAATAGCGGGAGGGAGCAGTTCTTC
J gene: TRBJ2-1
clone size: many
D gene: TRBD2
V gene: TRBV28

CDR3 protein: CASSRGLALGNTQYF
CDR3 DNA: TGCGCCAGCTCGAGAGGACTAGCCCTGGGAAATACGCAGTATTTT
J gene: TRBJ2-3
clone size: many
D gene: TRBD2
V gene: TRBV10-1

CDR3 protein: CASSPRLAKGEQFF
CDR3 DNA: TGTGCCAGCAGCCCCCGACTAGCGAAGGGTGAGCAGTTCTTC
J gene: TRBJ2-1
clone size: many
D gene: TRBD2
V gene: TRBV11-3

CDR3 protein: CASSPLDNTDTQYF
CDR3 DNA: TGTGCCAGTAGCCCTCTTGACAACACAGATACGCAGTATTTT
J gene: TRBJ2-3
clone size: once
D gene: .
V gene: TRBV19

CDR3 protein: CASSQEVHLISEAFF
CDR3 DNA: TGCGCCAGCAGCCAAGAAGTTCATCTTATTAGTGAAGCTTTCTTT
J gene: TRBJ1-1
clone size: few
D gene: .
V gene: TRBV4-1

CDR3 protein: CASSHGAGSTDTRYF
CDR3 DNA: TGTGCCAGCAGCCATGGGGCGGGAAGCACAGATACGCGGTATTTT
J gene: TRBJ2-3
clone size: .
D gene: .
V gene: TRBV3-1

CDR3 protein: CASSPPPSLAGVHEQYF
CDR3 DNA: TGTGCCAGCAGCCCCCCCCCCTCTCTAGCGGGAGTCCACGAGCAGTACTTC
J gene: TRBJ2-7
clone size: many
D gene: TRBD2
V gene: TRBV28

CDR3 protein: CASRIRAGVDEQFF
CDR3 DNA: TGTGCCAGTAGGATCCGCGCGGGAGTCGATGAGCAGTTCTTC
J gene: TRBJ2-1
clone size: few
D gene: TRBD2
V gene: TRBV19

CDR3 protein: CASSIVHRGGELFF
CDR3 DNA: TGTGCCAGTAGTATAGTGCACCGCGGCGGGGAGCTGTTTTTT
J gene: TRBJ2-2
clone size: .
D gene: .
V gene: TRBV19

CDR3 protein: CASSPGYSTGELFF
CDR3 DNA: TGTGCCAGCTCACCAGGGTACTCCACCGGGGAGCTGTTTTTT
J gene: TRBJ2-2
clone size: many
D gene: .
V gene: TRBV18

CDR3 protein: CASSLGSTHTEAFF
CDR3 DNA: TGTGCCAGCAGTTTAGGCTCGACCCACACTGAAGCTTTCTTT
J gene: TRBJ1-1
clone size: many
D gene: .
V gene: TRBV11-2

CDR3 protein: CASSHDTQYF
CDR3 DNA: TGTGCCAGCAGTCATGATACGCAGTATTTT
J gene: TRBJ2-3
clone size: many
D gene: .
V gene: TRBV6-1

CDR3 protein: CASRQGAYEQYF
CDR3 DNA: TGTGCCAGCAGGCAGGGGGCCTACGAGCAGTACTTC
J gene: TRBJ2-7
clone size: many
D gene: TRBD1
V gene: TRBV6-1

CDR3 protein: CASSLMSGTGANVLTF
CDR3 DNA: TGTGCCAGCTCACTCATGTCGGGAACTGGGGCCAACGTCCTGACTTTC
J gene: TRBJ2-6
clone size: few
D gene: .
V gene: TRBV18

CDR3 protein: CARGPGLLYNEQFF
CDR3 DNA: TGTGCCAGGGGGCCGGGACTCCTCTACAATGAGCAGTTCTTC
J gene: TRBJ2-1
clone size: many
D gene: .
V gene: TRBV28

CDR3 protein: CSAMTSGSTDTQYF
CDR3 DNA: TGCAGTGCAATGACTAGCGGGAGCACAGATACGCAGTATTTT
J gene: TRBJ2-3
clone size: few
D gene: TRBD2
V gene: TRBV20-1

CDR3 protein: CAGSHDGGWGGGPYYEQYF
CDR3 DNA: TGTGCCGGCAGCCACGACGGTGGATGGGGGGGCGGACCTTACTACGAGCAGTACTTC
J gene: TRBJ2-7
clone size: .
D gene: .
V gene: TRBV6-1

CDR3 protein: CASRLSGTGIKVVGTDTQYF
CDR3 DNA: TGTGCCAGCAGGCTTTCAGGGACAGGGATAAAGGTTGTGGGCACAGATACGCAGTATTTT
J gene: TRBJ2-3
clone size: many
D gene: TRBD1
V gene: TRBV27

CDR3 protein: CAWRGQFLGTEAFF
CDR3 DNA: TGTGCCTGGCGCGGACAGTTCTTGGGTACTGAAGCTTTCTTT
J gene: TRBJ1-1
clone size: many
D gene: .
V gene: TRBV30

CDR3 protein: CASSLDGGYNSPLHF
CDR3 DNA: TGCGCCAGCAGCTTGGATGGGGGTTATAATTCACCCCTCCACTTT
J gene: TRBJ1-6
clone size: .
D gene: .
V gene: TRBV5-1

CDR3 protein: CASSQDYRLAEETQYF
CDR3 DNA: TGTGCCAGCAGCCAAGATTATAGACTAGCGGAAGAGACCCAGTACTTC
J gene: TRBJ2-5
clone size: .
D gene: TRBD2
V gene: TRBV3-1

CDR3 protein: CASSFLAGLNTGELFF
CDR3 DNA: TGTGCCAGCAGCTTCCTAGCGGGATTGAACACCGGGGAGCTGTTTTTT
J gene: TRBJ2-2
clone size: .
D gene: TRBD2
V gene: TRBV5-4

CDR3 protein: CASSFGGYNEQFF
CDR3 DNA: TGTGCCAGCAGCTTTGGCGGATACAATGAGCAGTTCTTC
J gene: TRBJ2-1
clone size: many
D gene: .
V gene: TRBV7-2

CDR3 protein: CASKGGSETQYF
CDR3 DNA: TGTGCCAGTAAGGGAGGTTCTGAGACCCAGTACTTC
J gene: TRBJ2-5
clone size: .
D gene: .
V gene: TRBV6-2/TRBV6-3